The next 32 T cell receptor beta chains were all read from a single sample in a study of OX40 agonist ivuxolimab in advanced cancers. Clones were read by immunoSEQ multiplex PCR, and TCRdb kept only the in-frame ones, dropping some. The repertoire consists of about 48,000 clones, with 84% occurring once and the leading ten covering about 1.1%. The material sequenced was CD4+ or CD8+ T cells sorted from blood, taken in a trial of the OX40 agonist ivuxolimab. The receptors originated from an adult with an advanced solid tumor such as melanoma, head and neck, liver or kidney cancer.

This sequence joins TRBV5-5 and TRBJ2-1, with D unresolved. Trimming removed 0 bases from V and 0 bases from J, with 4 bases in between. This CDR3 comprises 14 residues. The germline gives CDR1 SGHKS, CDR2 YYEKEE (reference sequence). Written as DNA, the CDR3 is TGTGCCAGCAGCTTGGCCGTCTCCTACAATGAGCAGTTCTTC. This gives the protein CASSLAVSYNEQFF. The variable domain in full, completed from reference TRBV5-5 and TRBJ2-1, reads DAGVTQSPTHLIKTRGQQVTLRCSPISGHKSVSWYQQVLGQGPQFIFQYYEKEERGRGNFPDRFSARQFPNYSSELNVNALLLGDSALYLCASSLAVSYNEQFFGPGTRLTVL.

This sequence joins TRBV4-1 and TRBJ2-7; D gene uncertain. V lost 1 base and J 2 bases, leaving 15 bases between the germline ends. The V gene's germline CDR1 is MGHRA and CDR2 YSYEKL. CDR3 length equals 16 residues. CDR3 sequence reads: CASSQVVLRNPYEQYF. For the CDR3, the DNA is TGCGCCAGCAGCCAAGTCGTTCTCCGGAACCCCTACGAGCAGTACTTC.

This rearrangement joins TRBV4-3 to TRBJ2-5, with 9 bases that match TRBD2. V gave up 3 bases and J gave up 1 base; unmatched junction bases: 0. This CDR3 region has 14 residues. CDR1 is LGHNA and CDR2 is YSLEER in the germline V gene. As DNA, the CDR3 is TGCGCCAGCAGCCAGACTAGCGGCCAAGAGACCCAGTACTTC. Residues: CASSQTSGQETQYF.

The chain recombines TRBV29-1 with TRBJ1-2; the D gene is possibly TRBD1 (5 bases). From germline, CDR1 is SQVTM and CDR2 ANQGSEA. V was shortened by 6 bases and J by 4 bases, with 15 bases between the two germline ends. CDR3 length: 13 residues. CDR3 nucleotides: TGCAGCGTCCACACCCCAGGGATCTATGGCTACACCTTC. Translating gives CSVHTPGIYGYTF.

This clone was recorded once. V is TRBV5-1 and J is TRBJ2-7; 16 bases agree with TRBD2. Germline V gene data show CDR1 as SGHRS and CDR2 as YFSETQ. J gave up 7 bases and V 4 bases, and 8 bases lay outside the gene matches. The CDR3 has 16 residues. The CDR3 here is CASSPGLAGGPVEQYF. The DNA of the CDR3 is TGCGCCAGCAGCCCGGGACTAGCGGGAGGGCCGGTGGAGCAGTACTTC.

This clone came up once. CDR3 protein: CSAHRQENTEAFF. The CDR3 DNA reads TGCAGCGCGCACCGACAGGAGAACACTGAAGCTTTCTTT. The chain couples TRBV29-1 to TRBJ1-1, with D tentatively TRBD1 (6 bases). Germline V CDR1 and CDR2: SQVTM, ANQGSEA. The CDR3 runs 13 residues. V lost 7 bases and J 1 base, leaving 13 bases between the germline ends.

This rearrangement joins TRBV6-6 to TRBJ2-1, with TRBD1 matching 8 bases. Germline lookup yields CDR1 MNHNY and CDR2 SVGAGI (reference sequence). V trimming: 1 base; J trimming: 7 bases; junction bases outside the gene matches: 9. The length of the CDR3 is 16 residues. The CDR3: CASSYLAGQDRNEQFF. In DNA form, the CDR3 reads TGTGCCAGCAGTTACTTGGCGGGACAGGACCGAAATGAGCAGTTCTTC.

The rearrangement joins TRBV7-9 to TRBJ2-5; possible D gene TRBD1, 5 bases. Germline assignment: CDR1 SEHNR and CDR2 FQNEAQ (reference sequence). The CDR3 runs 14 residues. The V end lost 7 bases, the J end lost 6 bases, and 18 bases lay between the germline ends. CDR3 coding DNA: TGTGCCAGCATCTTGGAAGGGGTGACAAAGACCCAGTACTTC. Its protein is CASILEGVTKTQYF.

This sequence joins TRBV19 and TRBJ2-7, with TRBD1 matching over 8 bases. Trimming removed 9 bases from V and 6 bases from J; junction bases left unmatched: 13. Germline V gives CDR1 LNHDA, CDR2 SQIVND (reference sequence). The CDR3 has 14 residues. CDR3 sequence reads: CASRKLGQGSEQYF. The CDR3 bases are TGTGCCAGCCGGAAGCTCGGACAGGGAAGCGAGCAGTACTTC.

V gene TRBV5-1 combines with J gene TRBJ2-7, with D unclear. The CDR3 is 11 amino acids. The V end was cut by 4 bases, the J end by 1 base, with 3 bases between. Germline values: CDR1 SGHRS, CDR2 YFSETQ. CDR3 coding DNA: TGCGCCAGCAGCCAGTCCTACGAGCAGTACTTC. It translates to CASSQSYEQYF.

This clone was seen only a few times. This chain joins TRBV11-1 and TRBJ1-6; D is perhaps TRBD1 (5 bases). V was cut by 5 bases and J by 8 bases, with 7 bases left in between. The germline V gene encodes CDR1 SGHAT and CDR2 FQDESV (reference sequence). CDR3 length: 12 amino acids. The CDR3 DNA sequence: TGTGCCAGCAGCCCGACAGATTCACCCCTCCACTTT. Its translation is CASSPTDSPLHF.

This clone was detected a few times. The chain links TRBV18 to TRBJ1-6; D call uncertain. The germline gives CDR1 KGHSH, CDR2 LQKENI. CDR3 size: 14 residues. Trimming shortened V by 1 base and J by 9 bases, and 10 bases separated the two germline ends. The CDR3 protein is CASSPQVPGSPLHF. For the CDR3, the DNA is TGTGCCAGCTCACCACAGGTCCCAGGTTCACCCCTCCACTTT.

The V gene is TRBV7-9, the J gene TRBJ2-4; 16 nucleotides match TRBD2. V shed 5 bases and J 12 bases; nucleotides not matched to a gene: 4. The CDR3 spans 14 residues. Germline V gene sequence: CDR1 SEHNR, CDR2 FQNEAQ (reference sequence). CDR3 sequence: CASSPGLAGGSQYF. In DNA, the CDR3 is TGTGCCAGCAGCCCGGGACTAGCGGGAGGGTCTCAGTACTTC.

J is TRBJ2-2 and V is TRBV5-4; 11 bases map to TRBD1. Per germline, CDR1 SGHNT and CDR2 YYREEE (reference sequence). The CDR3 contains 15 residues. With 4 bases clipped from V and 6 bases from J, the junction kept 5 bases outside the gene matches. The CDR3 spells CASSTRDRGAGELFF. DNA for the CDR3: TGTGCCAGCAGCACGCGGGACAGGGGGGCCGGGGAGCTGTTTTTT.

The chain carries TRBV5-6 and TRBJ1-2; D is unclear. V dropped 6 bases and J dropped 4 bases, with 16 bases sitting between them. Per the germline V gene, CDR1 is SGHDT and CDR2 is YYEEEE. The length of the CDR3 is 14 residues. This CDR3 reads CASITDGGFYGYTF. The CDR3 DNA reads TGTGCCAGCATTACCGACGGAGGTTTCTATGGCTACACCTTC.

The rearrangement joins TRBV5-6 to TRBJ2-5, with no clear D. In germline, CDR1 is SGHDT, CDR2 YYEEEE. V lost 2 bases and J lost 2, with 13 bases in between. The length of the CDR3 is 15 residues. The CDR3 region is CASSFSRLPQETQYF. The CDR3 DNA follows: TGTGCCAGCAGCTTTAGCCGACTCCCACAAGAGACCCAGTACTTC.

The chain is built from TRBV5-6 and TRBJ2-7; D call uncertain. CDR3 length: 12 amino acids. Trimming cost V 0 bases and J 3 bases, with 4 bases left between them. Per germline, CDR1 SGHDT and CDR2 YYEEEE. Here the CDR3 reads CASSLANYEQYF. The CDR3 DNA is TGTGCCAGCAGCTTGGCCAACTACGAGCAGTACTTC.

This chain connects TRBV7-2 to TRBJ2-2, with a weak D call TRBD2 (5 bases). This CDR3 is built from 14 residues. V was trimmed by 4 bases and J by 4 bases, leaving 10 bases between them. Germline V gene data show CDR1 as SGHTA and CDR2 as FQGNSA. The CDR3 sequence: CASSSGRGTGELFF. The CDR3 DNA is TGTGCCAGCAGCTCCGGACGGGGCACCGGGGAGCTGTTTTTT.

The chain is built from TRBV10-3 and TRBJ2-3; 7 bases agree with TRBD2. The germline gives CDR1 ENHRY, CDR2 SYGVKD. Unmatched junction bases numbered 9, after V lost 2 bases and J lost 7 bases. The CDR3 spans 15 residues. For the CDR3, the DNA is TGTGCCATCAGTGAGCACGGGGGGACGAGGAATACGCAGTATTTT. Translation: CAISEHGGTRNTQYF.

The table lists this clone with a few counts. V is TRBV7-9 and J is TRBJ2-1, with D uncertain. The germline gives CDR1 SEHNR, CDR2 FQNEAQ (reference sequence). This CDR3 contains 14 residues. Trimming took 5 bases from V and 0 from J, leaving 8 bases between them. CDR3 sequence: CASSVRNSYNEQFF. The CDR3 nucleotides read TGTGCCAGCAGCGTAAGGAACTCCTACAATGAGCAGTTCTTC.

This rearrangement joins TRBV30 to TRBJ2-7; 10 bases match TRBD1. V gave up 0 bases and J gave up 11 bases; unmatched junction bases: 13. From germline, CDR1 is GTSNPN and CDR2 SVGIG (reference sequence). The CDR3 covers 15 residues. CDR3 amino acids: CAWSVGVVDGTGEYF. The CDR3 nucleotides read TGTGCCTGGAGTGTGGGGGTTGTCGATGGGACAGGGGAGTACTTC.

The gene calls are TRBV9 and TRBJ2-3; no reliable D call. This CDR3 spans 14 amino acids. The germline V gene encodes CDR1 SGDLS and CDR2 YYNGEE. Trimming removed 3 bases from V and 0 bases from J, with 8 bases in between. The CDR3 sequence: CASSAVGSTDTQYF. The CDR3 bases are TGTGCCAGCAGCGCGGTGGGTAGCACAGATACGCAGTATTTT.

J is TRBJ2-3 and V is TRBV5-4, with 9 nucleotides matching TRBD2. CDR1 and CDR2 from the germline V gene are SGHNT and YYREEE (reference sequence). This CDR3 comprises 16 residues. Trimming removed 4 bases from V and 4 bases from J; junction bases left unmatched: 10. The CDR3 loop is CASSLRGLAGPDTQYF. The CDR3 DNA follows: TGTGCCAGCAGCCTACGGGGGCTAGCGGGACCAGATACGCAGTATTTT. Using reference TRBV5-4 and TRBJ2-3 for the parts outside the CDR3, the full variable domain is ETGVTQSPTHLIKTRGQQVTLRCSSQSGHNTVSWYQQALGQGPQFIFQYYREEENGRGNFPPRFSGLQFPNYSSELNVNALELDDSALYLCASSLRGLAGPDTQYFGPGTRLTVL.

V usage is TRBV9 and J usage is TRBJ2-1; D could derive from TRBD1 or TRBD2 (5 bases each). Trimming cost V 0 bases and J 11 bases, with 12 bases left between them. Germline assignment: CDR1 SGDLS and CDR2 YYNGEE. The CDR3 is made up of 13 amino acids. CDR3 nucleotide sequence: TGTGCCAGCAGCGTAGAACCAGGGAGCCAGCAGTTCTTC. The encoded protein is CASSVEPGSQQFF.

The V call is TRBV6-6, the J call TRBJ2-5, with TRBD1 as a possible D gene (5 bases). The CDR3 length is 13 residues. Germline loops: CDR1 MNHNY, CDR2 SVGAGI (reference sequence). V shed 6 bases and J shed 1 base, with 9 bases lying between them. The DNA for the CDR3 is TGTGCCAGCAGAAGACAGCCCCAAGAGACCCAGTACTTC. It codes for CASRRQPQETQYF.

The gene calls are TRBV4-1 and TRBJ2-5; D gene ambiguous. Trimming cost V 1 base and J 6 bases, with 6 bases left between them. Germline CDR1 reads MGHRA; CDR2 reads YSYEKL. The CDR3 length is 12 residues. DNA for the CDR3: TGCGCCAGCAGCCAAGTAGGAAAGACCCAGTACTTC. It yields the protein CASSQVGKTQYF.

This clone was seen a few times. The CDR3 here is CASSPYRGKTEAFF. For the CDR3, the DNA is TGTGCCAGCAGCCCTTACAGGGGGAAGACTGAAGCTTTCTTT. This chain connects TRBV6-5 to TRBJ1-1, with 8 bases aligning to TRBD1. Germline loops: CDR1 MNHEY, CDR2 SVGAGI. The CDR3 is 14 amino acids. The J segment lost 5 bases and the V segment lost 6 bases, leaving 8 bases of the junction unmatched.

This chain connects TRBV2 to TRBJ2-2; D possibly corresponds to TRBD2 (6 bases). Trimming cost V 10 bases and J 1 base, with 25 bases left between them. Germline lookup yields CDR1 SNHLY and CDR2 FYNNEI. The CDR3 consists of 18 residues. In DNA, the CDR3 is TGTGCCATCCATACCCCGTCCGAGTGGGGAGGGAACACCGGGGAGCTGTTTTTT. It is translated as CAIHTPSEWGGNTGELFF.

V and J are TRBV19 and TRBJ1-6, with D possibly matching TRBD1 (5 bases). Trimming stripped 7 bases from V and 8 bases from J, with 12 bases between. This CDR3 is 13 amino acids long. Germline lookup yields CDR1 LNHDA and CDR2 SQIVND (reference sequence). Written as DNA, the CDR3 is TGTGCCAGTAAAGGGACTGGCCATTCACCCCTCCACTTT. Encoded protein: CASKGTGHSPLHF.

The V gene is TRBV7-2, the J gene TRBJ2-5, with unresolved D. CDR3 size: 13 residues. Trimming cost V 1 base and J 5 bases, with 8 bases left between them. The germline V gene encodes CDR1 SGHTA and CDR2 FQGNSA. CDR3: CASSLVQEETQYF. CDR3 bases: TGTGCCAGCAGCTTAGTTCAGGAGGAGACCCAGTACTTC.

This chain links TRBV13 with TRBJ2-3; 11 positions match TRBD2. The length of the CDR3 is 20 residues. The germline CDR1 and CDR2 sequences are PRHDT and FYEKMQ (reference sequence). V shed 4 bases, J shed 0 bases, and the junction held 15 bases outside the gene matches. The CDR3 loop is CASSSSYINLAGGSTDTQYF. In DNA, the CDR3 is TGTGCCAGCAGCTCCTCATACATCAATCTAGCGGGGGGAAGCACAGATACGCAGTATTTT. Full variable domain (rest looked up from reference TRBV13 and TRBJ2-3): AAGVIQSPRHLIKEKRETATLKCYPIPRHDTVYWYQQGPGQDPQFLISFYEKMQSDKGSIPDRFSAQQFSDYHSELNMSSLELGDSALYFCASSSSYINLAGGSTDTQYFGPGTRLTVL.

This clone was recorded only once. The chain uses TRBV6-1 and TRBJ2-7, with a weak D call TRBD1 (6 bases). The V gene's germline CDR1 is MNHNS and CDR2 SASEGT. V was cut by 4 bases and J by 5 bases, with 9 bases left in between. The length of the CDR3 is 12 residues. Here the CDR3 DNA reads TGTGCCAGCAGTGCGAACAGGGACGAGCAGTACTTC. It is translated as CASSANRDEQYF.